The next 24 T cell receptor beta chains were all read from a single sample in a study of early T cells in non-severe SARS-CoV-2 infection. TCRdb reprocessed the 5' RACE reads via MiXCR and lists one record per CDR3 protein. The data show 45,000 to 55,000 distinct CDR3 sequences, 6.5% to 9.5% seen once. Sequenced: whole blood. The receptors were gathered from an adult who was a healthcare worker with PCR-confirmed SARS-CoV-2 infection or an uninfected control (not recorded which).

This clonotype was detected ten times or more. The chain has TRBV9 and TRBJ2-1; 7 nucleotides line up with TRBD1. V lost 5 bases, J lost 2 bases, and 4 bases stayed unmatched. The CDR3 is made up of 14 amino acids. Germline V gene data show CDR1 as SGDLS and CDR2 as YYNGEE. Here the CDR3 reads CASSAGTAYNEQFF. The CDR3, as DNA: TGTGCCAGCAGTGCCGGGACAGCCTACAATGAGCAGTTCTTC.

This clonotype was seen many times. V is TRBV20-1 and J is TRBJ1-5; a weak D match, TRBD1 (5 bases). CDR3 size: 14 residues. With 3 bases removed from V and 0 bases from J, the gap between germline ends came to 9 bases. Germline CDR1 DFQATT, CDR2 SNEGSKA (reference sequence). For the CDR3, the DNA is TGCAGTGCTAGCGGACACATTAGCAATCAGCCCCAGCATTTT. This gives the protein CSASGHISNQPQHF.

This clonotype was counted ten times or more. The chain couples TRBV20-1 to TRBJ1-5; D may be TRBD1 (5 bases). Germline V CDR1 and CDR2: DFQATT, SNEGSKA (reference sequence). V gave up 4 bases and J gave up 0 bases, with 13 bases separating them. The CDR3 loop spans 15 amino acids. The CDR3 DNA is TGCAGTGCTACCCATTGGGGGGATAGCAATCAGCCCCAGCATTTT. This sequence encodes CSATHWGDSNQPQHF.

This clonotype was counted ten times or more. The chain couples TRBV27 to TRBJ1-1, with TRBD1 matching 7 bases. The CDR3 is made up of 14 amino acids. Germline CDR1 and CDR2: MNHEY and SMNVEV (reference sequence). V lost 5 bases, J lost 0 bases, and 3 bases stayed unmatched. CDR3 sequence: CASSPGQLNTEAFF. In DNA, the CDR3 is TGTGCCAGCAGTCCGGGACAGCTGAACACTGAAGCTTTCTTT.

This clonotype was picked up many times. The chain joins TRBV18 to TRBJ2-5; D is uncertain. CDR3 size: 12 residues. Trimming removed 6 bases at V and 3 bases at J, with 8 bases between. From germline, CDR1 is KGHSH and CDR2 LQKENI. CDR3 DNA sequence: TGTGCCAGCTCGCTAAAGGAAGAGACCCAGTACTTC. Translating it yields CASSLKEETQYF.

This clonotype came up a few times. V gene TRBV5-1 combines with J gene TRBJ1-2; D might be TRBD1 (5 bases). Germline CDR1 reads SGHRS; CDR2 reads YFSETQ. V dropped 0 bases and J dropped 8 bases, with 14 bases sitting between them. There are 14 residues in the CDR3. The CDR3 loop reads CASSLERGPGGYTF. The CDR3 nucleotides read TGCGCCAGCAGCTTGGAGCGGGGACCTGGCGGCTACACCTTC.

This clonotype was detected ten times or more. The chain links TRBV27 to TRBJ2-3; D ambiguous. The V and J ends lost 5 bases and 0 bases respectively, with 12 bases between them. The CDR3 has 15 amino acids. Germline CDR1 and CDR2: MNHEY and SMNVEV (reference sequence). The CDR3 DNA reads TGTGCCAGCAGTAATACCCTCGGTAGCACAGATACGCAGTATTTT. Amino acid sequence: CASSNTLGSTDTQYF.

CDR3 bases: TGTGCCAGCAGCCAGGGACAGCGGAACACTGAAGCTTTCTTT. Amino acids: CASSQGQRNTEAFF. This chain joins TRBV3-1 and TRBJ1-1; 7 bases agree with TRBD1. The trim removed 3 bases at V and 1 base at J, leaving 2 bases unmatched. Germline lookup yields CDR1 LGHDT and CDR2 YNNKEL (reference sequence). The CDR3 is made up of 14 amino acids. The whole variable domain, remainder taken from reference TRBV3-1 and TRBJ1-1, is DTAVSQTPKYLVTQMGNDKSIKCEQNLGHDTMYWYKQDSKKFLKIMFSYNNKELIINETVPNRFSPKSPDKAHLNLHINSLELGDSAVYFCASSQGQRNTEAFFGQGTRLTVV.

J is TRBJ2-7 and V is TRBV28, with 10 bases that match TRBD1. CDR1 is MDHEN and CDR2 is SYDVKM in the germline V gene. V was pared by 3 bases and J by 4 bases, with 6 bases of the junction left unmatched. This CDR3 is built from 15 residues. The CDR3 region has the DNA TGTGCCAGCAGTTTTAGGGGACAGGGGAAGTACGAGCAGTACTTC. Amino acids: CASSFRGQGKYEQYF.

This clonotype was seen repeatedly, ten times or more. The chain employs TRBV7-9 and TRBJ1-6, with D uncertain. Per the germline V gene, CDR1 is SEHNR and CDR2 is FQNEAQ (reference sequence). V was shortened by 6 bases and J by 4 bases, with 7 bases between the two germline ends. The CDR3 totals 13 residues. The CDR3 DNA is TGTGCCAGCAGGGGAGATTATAATTCACCCCTCCACTTT. This encodes CASRGDYNSPLHF. Supplemented by reference TRBV7-9 and TRBJ1-6, the full variable domain reads DTGVSQNPRHKITKRGQNVTFRCDPISEHNRLYWYRQTLGQGPEFLTYFQNEAQLEKSRLLSDRFSAERPKGSFSTLEIQRTEQGDSAMYLCASRGDYNSPLHFGNGTRLTVT.

This clonotype was detected many times. The chain couples TRBV7-9 to TRBJ2-2; TRBD2 might be the D (6 bases). V was cut by 1 base and J by 3 bases, with 9 bases left in between. Germline CDR1 SEHNR, CDR2 FQNEAQ (reference sequence). The CDR3 runs 15 residues. As DNA, the CDR3 is TGTGCCAGCAGCTTAGAATCGGGGGACACCGGGGAGCTGTTTTTT. It is translated as CASSLESGDTGELFF.

This clonotype was detected ten times or more. V gene TRBV5-1 combines with J gene TRBJ2-3; weak D call: TRBD1 (6 bases). CDR1 and CDR2 from the germline V gene are SGHRS and YFSETQ. Trimming pared 2 bases from V and 2 bases from J, leaving 12 bases between. CDR3 length equals 15 residues. The CDR3 DNA sequence: TGCGCCAGCAGCTTACGGGACACACTCACAGATACGCAGTATTTT. Translated, it gives CASSLRDTLTDTQYF.

This clonotype was counted a few times. The chain uses TRBV23-1 and TRBJ1-1, with a possible D match to TRBD1 (6 bases). TRBV23-1 is recorded as an ORF, its role being uncertain. The CDR3 spans 15 residues. V was pared by 2 bases and J by 2 bases, with 12 bases between. The CDR3 coding sequence is TGCGCCAGCAGTCAACCTGGACAGAACAACACTGAAGCTTTCTTT. This codes for CASSQPGQNNTEAFF.

The chain uses TRBV2 and TRBJ2-1, with 8 bases identical to TRBD2. This CDR3 contains 15 residues. Germline CDR1 is SNHLY and CDR2 is FYNNEI. V was clipped by 3 bases and J by 4 bases; unmatched bases: 5. As DNA, the CDR3 is TGTGCCAGCAGTGATCCCGCGGGGGGTTACAATGAGCAGTTCTTC. As protein: CASSDPAGGYNEQFF.

This clonotype was picked up a small number of times. The chain joins TRBV7-9 to TRBJ1-6; D may be TRBD1 (5 bases). Trimming pared 5 bases from V and 2 bases from J, leaving 13 bases between. The germline V gene has CDR1 SEHNR and CDR2 FQNEAQ (reference sequence). CDR3 length equals 16 residues. CDR3 loop: CASSTWGGTYNSPLHF. The CDR3 DNA is TGTGCCAGCAGCACCTGGGGGGGTACCTATAATTCACCCCTCCACTTT.

This clonotype was detected many times. One junction end does not reproduce the germline sequence, and a read error may be involved. The CDR3 reads CANSLKEEQYF. The CDR3 DNA follows: TGTGCCAACAGCTTAAAGGAAGAGCAGTACTTC. The gene calls are TRBV5-6 and TRBJ2-7, with D unresolved. CDR3 length equals 11 residues. CDR1 SGHDT and CDR2 YYEEEE come from the germline V gene.

In its sample, this clonotype was seen a few times. This chain connects TRBV12-3 or TRBV12-4 to TRBJ2-1, with 11 bases identical to TRBD2. J gave up 0 bases and V 5 bases, and 12 bases lay outside the gene matches. The CDR3 consists of 19 residues. The CDR3 region is CASSPNLLAGGSSYNEQFF. CDR3 coding DNA: TGTGCCAGCAGTCCTAACCTTCTAGCGGGGGGAAGCTCCTACAATGAGCAGTTCTTC.

This clonotype has a count of ten or more. This chain connects TRBV30 to TRBJ1-2; TRBD1 aligns across 8 bases. The CDR3 loop spans 14 amino acids. V shed 3 bases, J shed 3 bases, and the junction held 6 bases outside the gene matches. Germline lookup yields CDR1 GTSNPN and CDR2 SVGIG (reference sequence). The chain's CDR3 is CAWSETGEYYGYTF. CDR3 sequence (DNA): TGTGCCTGGAGCGAGACAGGGGAATACTATGGCTACACCTTC.

In DNA, the CDR3 is TGTGCCTGGAGGGGCAGGGCGCCTAATGAAAAACTGTTTTTT. This gives the protein CAWRGRAPNEKLFF. The V gene is TRBV30, the J gene TRBJ1-4, with D possibly TRBD1 on 5 matching bases. There are 14 residues in the CDR3. Germline V gene lookup returns CDR1 GTSNPN and CDR2 SVGIG (reference sequence). Deletions cut 3 bases from V and 3 bases from J, with 11 bases between.

Only a few counts were recorded for this clonotype. V gene TRBV24-1 combines with J gene TRBJ2-3, with TRBD2 identical over 13 bases. Per germline, CDR1 KGHDR and CDR2 SFDVKD. This CDR3 has 16 residues. With 9 bases clipped from V and 5 bases from J, the junction kept 10 bases outside the gene matches. Here the CDR3 DNA reads TGTGCCACCCAGGCCACTAGCGGGGGGGCAGTAGATACGCAGTATTTT. Its protein is CATQATSGGAVDTQYF.

This clonotype has a count of ten or more. This chain connects TRBV9 to TRBJ2-2, with TRBD2 identical over 9 bases. From germline, CDR1 is SGDLS and CDR2 YYNGEE. With V trimmed by 1 base and J by 4 bases, 8 bases remained unmatched. The length of the CDR3 is 17 residues. The CDR3, as DNA: TGTGCCAGCAGCGTACTCGCGGGGGGGCCTAGCACCGGGGAGCTGTTTTTT. This codes for CASSVLAGGPSTGELFF.

This clonotype has more than one count but fewer than ten. This chain connects TRBV4-3 to TRBJ2-3; 11 nucleotides match TRBD2. The V gene's germline CDR1 is LGHNA and CDR2 YSLEER. The ends lost 2 bases at V and 2 bases at J; junction bases unmatched: 6. The CDR3 consists of 17 residues. This chain's CDR3 is CASSQSASGGFTDTQYF. The DNA of the CDR3 is TGCGCCAGCAGCCAAAGCGCTAGCGGGGGGTTCACAGATACGCAGTATTTT.

At least ten counts were recorded for this clonotype. J is TRBJ2-7 and V is TRBV29-1; 8 bases align to TRBD1. CDR3 length: 13 amino acids. With 6 bases clipped from V and 5 bases from J, the junction kept 9 bases outside the gene matches. The germline V gene has CDR1 SQVTM and CDR2 ANQGSEA. Written as DNA, the CDR3 is TGCAGCGTACTGACAGGGGAGGTGGACGAGCAGTACTTC. Its translation: CSVLTGEVDEQYF.

Comments on this clonotype: One base away lies a much larger clone, so this may be a sequencing read error. Because the CDR3 is missing its conserved closing phenylalanine or tryptophan, this is likely a read error. The chain couples TRBV7-2 to TRBJ2-1; D is unclear. The V end lost 2 bases, the J end lost 7 bases, and 12 bases lay between the germline ends. The length of the CDR3 is 14 residues. The germline gives CDR1 SGHTA, CDR2 FQGNSA. In nucleotides, the CDR3 is TGTGCCAGCAGCTTACCAGCTCCTGTTAATGAGCAGTTCCTC. Amino acids: CASSLPAPVNEQFL.